This T cell receptor (beta chain) is from a study of T cell responses to AZD1222 COVID-19 vaccine. V was shortened by 5 bases and J by 0 bases, with 5 bases between the two germline ends. The CDR3 loop spans 12 amino acids. Profiling relied on immunoSEQ multiplex PCR, and the TCRdb table lists in-frame clones only, not all of them. In the table there are fewer than 90,000 clones, just over 85% of which are singletons. The chain has TRBV12-3 or TRBV12-4 and TRBJ2-7; D is undetermined. Sample: peripheral blood, taken 28 days after the second AZD1222 dose. This receptor was taken from an adult who received the AZD1222 COVID-19 vaccine. This CDR3 is CASSPTSYEQYF. The CDR3 DNA sequence: TGTGCCAGCAGTCCGACCTCCTACGAGCAGTACTTC.